This TCR beta chain was profiled in a study of beta chain features in type 1 diabetes. The wider study: Patient and healthy donor groups were alike in age, gender and cell yields. There were 95 million to 110 million sorted cells examined across all samples.

V shed 4 bases, J shed 4 bases, and the junction held 10 bases outside the gene matches. Per germline, CDR1 SGHAT and CDR2 FQNNGV. CDR3 size: 17 residues. Study results and caveats: A moderate, significant TCRB CDR3 shortening appeared in type 1 diabetes across four CD4+ subsets. Among type 1 diabetes patients, VDJ junctions had fewer insertions and more deletions.

All of the isolated RNA was reverse transcribed, so expressed TCRB transcripts were sequenced. Produced via immunoSEQ multiplex PCR; TCRdb's table is partial and in-frame only. The sample yields approximately 170,000 clones, almost 8% seen once. CD45RO/CCR7/CD25/CD127/CD95/CD27 sorting isolated CD4+ naive, central memory, regulatory and stem cell-like memory cells. Note on this clone: The antigen is not known.

This rearrangement joins TRBV11-2 to TRBJ1-3; TRBD1 aligns across 10 bases. The TCR was taken from a man aged 18 to 30 with type 1 diabetes. Sample: central memory CD4+ T cells from blood. The CDR3 DNA sequence: TGTGCCAGCAGCTCGTTGACCGGGACAGGGGACGGAAACACCATATATTTT. Protein sequence: CASSSLTGTGDGNTIYF. The complete variable domain, with remaining parts taken from reference TRBV11-2 and TRBJ1-3, reads EAGVAQSPRYKIIEKRQSVAFWCNPISGHATLYWYQQILGQGPKLLIQFQNNGVVDDSQLPKDRFSAERLKGVDSTLKIQPAKLEDSAVYLCASSSLTGTGDGNTIYFGEGSWLTVV.